This T cell receptor (beta chain) came from a study of T-cell memory formation after mild COVID-19. Study-wide results and caveats: Cross-reactive memory seemingly joined, as some responding clones were found in pre-infection memory. Contracting clones localized mainly to CM and EM when CD4+ and mainly to EMRA when CD8+. Nothing confirmed that second-wave clones peaking on day 37 were specific for SARS-CoV-2.

Worth noting for this clonotype: Its target is unknown.

The germline V gene has CDR1 MNHEY and CDR2 SMNVEV (reference sequence). V was clipped by 3 bases and J by 3 bases, with 13 bases between them. The CDR3 runs 15 residues. TCRdb reprocessed the 5' RACE reads via MiXCR and lists one record per CDR3 protein. The sample has about 400,000 distinct CDR3 sequences, about 22% seen once. This receptor was taken from an adult woman who had mild COVID-19 (a few samples of this study predate the infection). Cell type and time point are not known. The gene calls are TRBV27 and TRBJ2-3, with unresolved D. The sample consisted of PBMCs or a T cell subset sorted from them (not recorded which). The CDR3 sequence: CASSFRLAQTDTQYF. CDR3 sequence (DNA): TGTGCCAGCAGTTTCCGGCTGGCCCAGACAGATACGCAGTATTTT.